The rows below give T cell receptor beta chains drawn from one sample of a study of metastatic and nonmetastatic thyroid tumors. TCRdb ran MiXCR on the PCR reads. The repertoire has about 93,000 clones, 8% to 9.5% of them found once; the top ten carry around 8.8%. The sequenced material came from blood. All receptors derive from a female donor with papillary thyroid cancer or a benign thyroid nodule (not recorded which). Some clones in this sample may be carry-over from other donors' samples. CDR3s include the opening cysteine and the closing phenylalanine or tryptophan. A D gene is named only where the DNA matches it firmly. Clone size is shown for a subset of rows, as once, few, many or a class of expanded clone.

V gene	D gene	clone size	J gene	CDR3 length	CDR3 protein	CDR3 DNA
TRBV20-1	TRBD1	NA	TRBJ2-7	13	CSAIRTGAYEQYF	TGCAGTGCTATTCGGACAGGGGCCTACGAGCAGTACTTC
TRBV7-2	NA	many	TRBJ2-2	15	CASSLVGSPPGELFF	TGTGCCAGCAGCTTAGTAGGTAGTCCCCCCGGGGAGCTGTTTTTT
TRBV19	NA	many	TRBJ2-6	15	CASRWDDSGANVLTF	TGTGCCAGTAGATGGGACGACTCTGGGGCCAACGTCCTGACTTTC
TRBV27	NA	many	TRBJ2-7	16	CASSSGGGDGSYEQYF	TGTGCCAGCAGTTCGGGTGGTGGGGACGGCTCCTACGAGCAGTACTTC
TRBV24-1	NA	NA	TRBJ2-2	14	CATSEHRDTGELFF	TGTGCCACCAGTGAGCACAGGGACACCGGGGAGCTGTTTTTT
TRBV7-8	NA	NA	TRBJ2-7	14	CASSLDVDIPEQYF	TGTGCCAGCAGCTTAGATGTGGACATCCCCGAGCAGTACTTC
TRBV3-1	NA	NA	TRBJ1-4	14	CASSQGGRGEKLFF	TGTGCCAGCAGCCAAGGGGGTCGTGGTGAAAAACTGTTTTTT
TRBV13	NA	few	TRBJ2-5	11	CASSLLETQYF	TGTGCCAGCAGCTTATTGGAGACCCAGTACTTC
TRBV18	NA	many	TRBJ1-1	15	CASSPRGERNTEAFF	TGTGCCAGCTCACCACGAGGTGAGAGAAACACTGAAGCTTTCTTT
TRBV2	TRBD1	many	TRBJ2-1	17	CASRRDRLFHSYNEQFF	TGTGCCAGCAGGCGGGACAGGTTATTCCACTCCTACAATGAGCAGTTCTTC
TRBV6-1	NA	many	TRBJ2-1	13	CASRTGSAGEQFF	TGTGCCAGCAGGACAGGTTCTGCGGGTGAGCAGTTCTTC
TRBV15	NA	many	TRBJ2-3	15	CATSSQGSSTDTQYF	TGTGCCACCAGCAGTCAGGGTTCCAGCACAGATACGCAGTATTTT
TRBV9	NA	many	TRBJ1-2	15	CASSTRGPKGYGYTF	TGTGCCAGCAGTACGAGGGGCCCCAAGGGATATGGCTACACCTTC
TRBV7-9	TRBD2	many	TRBJ2-7	14	CASSMTSGPPEQYF	TGTGCCAGCAGTATGACTAGCGGCCCACCCGAGCAGTACTTC
TRBV30	NA	many	TRBJ2-5	13	CAWTFGLEETQYF	TGTGCCTGGACGTTCGGGTTAGAAGAGACCCAGTACTTC